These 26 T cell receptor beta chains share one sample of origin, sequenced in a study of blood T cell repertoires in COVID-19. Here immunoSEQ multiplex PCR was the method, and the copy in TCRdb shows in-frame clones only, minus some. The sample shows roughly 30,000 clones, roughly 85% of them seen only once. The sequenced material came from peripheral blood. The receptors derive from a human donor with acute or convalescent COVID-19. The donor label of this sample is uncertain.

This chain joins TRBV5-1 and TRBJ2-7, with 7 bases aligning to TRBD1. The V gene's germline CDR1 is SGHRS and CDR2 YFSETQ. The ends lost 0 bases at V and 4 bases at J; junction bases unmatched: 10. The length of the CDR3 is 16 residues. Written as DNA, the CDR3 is TGCGCCAGCAGCTTGGCCCTACAGGGGCTGGGGTACGAGCAGTACTTC. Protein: CASSLALQGLGYEQYF.

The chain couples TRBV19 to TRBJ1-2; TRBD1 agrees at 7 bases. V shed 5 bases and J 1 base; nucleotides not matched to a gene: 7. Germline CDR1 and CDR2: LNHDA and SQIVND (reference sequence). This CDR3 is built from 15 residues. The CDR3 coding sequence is TGTGCCAGTAGTCACCCGACAGGGCGTAACTATGGCTACACCTTC. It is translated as CASSHPTGRNYGYTF.

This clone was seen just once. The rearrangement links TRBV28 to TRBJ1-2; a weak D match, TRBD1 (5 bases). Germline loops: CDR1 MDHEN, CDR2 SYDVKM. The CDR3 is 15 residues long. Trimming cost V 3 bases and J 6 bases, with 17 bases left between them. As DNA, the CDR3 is TGTGCCAGCAGTTTCGGGGGTGAGGGGAGTGATGGCTACACCTTC. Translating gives CASSFGGEGSDGYTF.

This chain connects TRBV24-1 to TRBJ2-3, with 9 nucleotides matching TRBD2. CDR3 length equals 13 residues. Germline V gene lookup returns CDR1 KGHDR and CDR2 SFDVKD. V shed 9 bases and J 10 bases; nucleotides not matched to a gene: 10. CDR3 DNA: TGTGCCACCTCGGTTGTTAGCGGGGGACCGCAGTATTTT. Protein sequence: CATSVVSGGPQYF.

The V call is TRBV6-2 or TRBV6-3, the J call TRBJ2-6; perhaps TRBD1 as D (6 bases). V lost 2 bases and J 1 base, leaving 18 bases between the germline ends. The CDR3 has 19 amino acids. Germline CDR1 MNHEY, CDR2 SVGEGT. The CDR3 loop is CASSYGSGRGGSGANVLTF. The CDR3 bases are TGTGCCAGCAGTTACGGTTCCGGCAGGGGTGGGTCTGGGGCCAACGTCCTGACTTTC.

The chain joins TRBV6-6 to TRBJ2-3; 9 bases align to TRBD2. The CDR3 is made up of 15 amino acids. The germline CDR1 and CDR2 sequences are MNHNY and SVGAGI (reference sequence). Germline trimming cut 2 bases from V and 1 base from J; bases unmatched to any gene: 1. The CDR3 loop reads CASSYPSGGTDTQYF. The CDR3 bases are TGTGCCAGCAGTTACCCTAGCGGGGGCACAGATACGCAGTATTTT.

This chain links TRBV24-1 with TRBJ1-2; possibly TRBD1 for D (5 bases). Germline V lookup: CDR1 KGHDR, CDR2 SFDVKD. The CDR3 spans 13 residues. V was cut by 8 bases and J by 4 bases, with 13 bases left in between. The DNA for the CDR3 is TGTGCCACCACTCGGGGACTGGGCTATGGCTACACCTTC. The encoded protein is CATTRGLGYGYTF.

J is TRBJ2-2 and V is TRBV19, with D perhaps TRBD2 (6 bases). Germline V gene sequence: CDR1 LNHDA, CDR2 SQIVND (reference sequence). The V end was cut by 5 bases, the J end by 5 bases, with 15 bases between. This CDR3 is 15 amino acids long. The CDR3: CASSPRVEGTGELFF. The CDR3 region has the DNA TGTGCCAGTAGTCCTCGGGTGGAGGGAACCGGGGAGCTGTTTTTT.

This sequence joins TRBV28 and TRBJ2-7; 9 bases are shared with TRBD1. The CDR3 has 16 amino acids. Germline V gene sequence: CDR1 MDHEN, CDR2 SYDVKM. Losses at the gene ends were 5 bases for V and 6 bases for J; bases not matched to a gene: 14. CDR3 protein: CASSPPRQGGPLEQYF. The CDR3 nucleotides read TGTGCCAGCAGTCCCCCACGACAGGGGGGGCCCCTCGAGCAGTACTTC. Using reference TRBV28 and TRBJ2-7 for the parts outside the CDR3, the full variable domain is DVKVTQSSRYLVKRTGEKVFLECVQDMDHENMFWYRQDPGLGLRLIYFSYDVKMKEKGDIPEGYSVSREKKERFSLILESASTNQTSMYLCASSPPRQGGPLEQYFGPGTRLTVT.

DNA of the CDR3: TGTGCCAGCAGCTTCCGCACTAATATAGCGGTTCGTGAGACCCAGTACTTC. This gives the protein CASSFRTNIAVRETQYF. The genes are TRBV5-4 and TRBJ2-5, with D perhaps matching TRBD2 (6 bases). CDR1 SGHNT and CDR2 YYREEE come from the germline V gene (reference sequence). Trimming shortened V by 2 bases and J by 5 bases, and 22 bases separated the two germline ends. The CDR3 consists of 17 residues. Filled out from reference TRBV5-4 and TRBJ2-5, the complete variable domain reads ETGVTQSPTHLIKTRGQQVTLRCSSQSGHNTVSWYQQALGQGPQFIFQYYREEENGRGNFPPRFSGLQFPNYSSELNVNALELDDSALYLCASSFRTNIAVRETQYFGPGTRLLVL.

CDR3 nucleotide sequence: TGTGCCAGCGAGCGGGAGGGAACTGAAGCTTTCTTT. Encoded protein: CASEREGTEAFF. The chain employs TRBV2 and TRBJ1-1; D is unclear. Germline assignment: CDR1 SNHLY and CDR2 FYNNEI. This CDR3 is built from 12 residues. V shed 8 bases and J shed 5 bases, with 12 bases lying between them.

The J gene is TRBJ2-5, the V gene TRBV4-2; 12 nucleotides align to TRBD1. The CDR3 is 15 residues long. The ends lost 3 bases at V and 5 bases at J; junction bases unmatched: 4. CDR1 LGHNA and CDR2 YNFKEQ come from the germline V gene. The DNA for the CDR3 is TGTGCCAGCAGCCAGGGGACAGGGGGCTTGGAGACCCAGTACTTC. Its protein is CASSQGTGGLETQYF.

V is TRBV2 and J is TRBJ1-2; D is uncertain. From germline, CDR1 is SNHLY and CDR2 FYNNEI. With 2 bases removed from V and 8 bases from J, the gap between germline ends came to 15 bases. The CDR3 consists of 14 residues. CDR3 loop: CASSESWGGSGYTF. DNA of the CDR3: TGTGCCAGCAGTGAAAGTTGGGGAGGTTCCGGCTACACCTTC. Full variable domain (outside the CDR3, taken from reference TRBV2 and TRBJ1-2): EPEVTQTPSHQVTQMGQEVILRCVPISNHLYFYWYRQILGQKVEFLVSFYNNEISEKSEIFDDQFSVERPDGSNFTLKIRSTKLEDSAMYFCASSESWGGSGYTFGSGTRLTVV.

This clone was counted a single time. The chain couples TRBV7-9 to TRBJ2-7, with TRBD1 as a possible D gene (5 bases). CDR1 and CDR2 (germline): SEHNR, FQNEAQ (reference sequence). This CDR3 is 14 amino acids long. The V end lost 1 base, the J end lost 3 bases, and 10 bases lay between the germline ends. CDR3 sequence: CASSLVGAYYEQYF. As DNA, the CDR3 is TGTGCCAGCAGCTTAGTAGGGGCGTACTACGAGCAGTACTTC. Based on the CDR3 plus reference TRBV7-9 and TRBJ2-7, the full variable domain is DTGVSQNPRHKITKRGQNVTFRCDPISEHNRLYWYRQTLGQGPEFLTYFQNEAQLEKSRLLSDRFSAERPKGSFSTLEIQRTEQGDSAMYLCASSLVGAYYEQYFGPGTRLTVT.

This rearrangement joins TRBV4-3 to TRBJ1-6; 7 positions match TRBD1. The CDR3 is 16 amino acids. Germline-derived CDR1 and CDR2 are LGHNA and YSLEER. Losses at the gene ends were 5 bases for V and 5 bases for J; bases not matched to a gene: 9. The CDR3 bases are TGCGCCAGCAGCGCCCAGATGGGACAGAATAATTCACCCCTCCACTTT. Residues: CASSAQMGQNNSPLHF.

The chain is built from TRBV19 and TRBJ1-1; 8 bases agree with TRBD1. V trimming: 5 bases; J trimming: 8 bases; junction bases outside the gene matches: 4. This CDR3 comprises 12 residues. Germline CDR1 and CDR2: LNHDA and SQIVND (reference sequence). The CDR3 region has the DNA TGTGCCAGTAGTCCATACAGGGGGGAAGCTTTCTTT. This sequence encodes CASSPYRGEAFF.

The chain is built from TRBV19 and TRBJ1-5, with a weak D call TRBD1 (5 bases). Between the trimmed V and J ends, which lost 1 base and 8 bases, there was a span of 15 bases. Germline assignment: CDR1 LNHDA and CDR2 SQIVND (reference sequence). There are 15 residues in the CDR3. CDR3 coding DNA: TGTGCCAGTAGTATAGGGGCAGGGAATAAGGAGCCCCAGCATTTT. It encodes CASSIGAGNKEPQHF.

The CDR3 spells CASSPGTGRKGYTF. For the CDR3, the DNA is TGTGCCAGCAGCCCCGGGACAGGGAGGAAAGGCTACACCTTC. V usage is TRBV5-6 and J usage is TRBJ1-2, with 9 bases that match TRBD1. Germline V gene data show CDR1 as SGHDT and CDR2 as YYEEEE. This CDR3 region has 14 residues. With 4 bases clipped from V and 8 bases from J, the junction kept 9 bases outside the gene matches.

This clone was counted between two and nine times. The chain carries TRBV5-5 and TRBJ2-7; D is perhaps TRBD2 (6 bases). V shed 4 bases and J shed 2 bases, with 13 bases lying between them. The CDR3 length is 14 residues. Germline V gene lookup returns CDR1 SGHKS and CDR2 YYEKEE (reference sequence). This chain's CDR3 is CASSQGGWAYEQYF. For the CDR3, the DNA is TGTGCCAGCAGCCAAGGAGGGTGGGCCTACGAGCAGTACTTC.

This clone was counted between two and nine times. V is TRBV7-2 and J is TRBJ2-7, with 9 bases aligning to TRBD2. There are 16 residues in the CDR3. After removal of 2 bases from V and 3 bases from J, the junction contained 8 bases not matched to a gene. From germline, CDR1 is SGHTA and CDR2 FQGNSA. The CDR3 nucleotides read TGTGCCAGCAGCTTACCCCGAGCGGGAGGTATCTACGAGCAGTACTTC. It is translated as CASSLPRAGGIYEQYF.

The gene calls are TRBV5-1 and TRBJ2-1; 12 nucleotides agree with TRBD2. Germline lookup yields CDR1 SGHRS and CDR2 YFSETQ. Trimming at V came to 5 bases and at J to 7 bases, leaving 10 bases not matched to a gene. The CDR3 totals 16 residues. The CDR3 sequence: CASSQPTGLAGNEQFF. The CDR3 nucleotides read TGCGCCAGCAGTCAGCCTACCGGACTAGCGGGAAATGAGCAGTTCTTC.

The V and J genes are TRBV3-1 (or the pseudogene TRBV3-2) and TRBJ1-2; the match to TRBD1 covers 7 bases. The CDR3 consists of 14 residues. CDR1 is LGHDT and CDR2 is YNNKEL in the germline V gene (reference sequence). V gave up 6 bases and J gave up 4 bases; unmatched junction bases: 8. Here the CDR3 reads CASSTTGSGYGYTF. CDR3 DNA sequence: TGTGCCAGCAGTACGACAGGGTCCGGCTATGGCTACACCTTC.

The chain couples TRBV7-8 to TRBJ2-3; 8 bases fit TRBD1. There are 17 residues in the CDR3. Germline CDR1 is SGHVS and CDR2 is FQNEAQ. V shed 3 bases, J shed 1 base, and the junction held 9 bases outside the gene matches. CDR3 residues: CASSFLSGTGRTDTQYF. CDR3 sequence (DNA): TGTGCCAGCAGCTTCCTCTCCGGGACAGGACGCACAGATACGCAGTATTTT. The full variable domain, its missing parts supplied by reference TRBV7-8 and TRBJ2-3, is GAGVSQSPRYKVAKRGQDVALRCDPISGHVSLFWYQQALGQGPEFLTYFQNEAQLDKSGLPSDRFFAERPEGSVSTLKIQRTQQEDSAVYLCASSFLSGTGRTDTQYFGPGTRLTVL.

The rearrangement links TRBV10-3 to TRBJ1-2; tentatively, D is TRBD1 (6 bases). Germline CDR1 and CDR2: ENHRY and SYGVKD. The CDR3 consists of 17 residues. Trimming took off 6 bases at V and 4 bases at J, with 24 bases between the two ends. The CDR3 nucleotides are TGTGCCATCAGCGAAGCCCCACAGGGTTATGATCCCTATGGCTACACCTTC. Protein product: CAISEAPQGYDPYGYTF.

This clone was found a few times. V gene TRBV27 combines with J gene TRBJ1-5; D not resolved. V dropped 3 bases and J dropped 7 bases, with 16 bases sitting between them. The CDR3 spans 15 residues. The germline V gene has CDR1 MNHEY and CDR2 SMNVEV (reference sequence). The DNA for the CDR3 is TGTGCCAGCAGTTTTTCGACTGTCGGTGACCAGCCCCAGCATTTT. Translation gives CASSFSTVGDQPQHF.

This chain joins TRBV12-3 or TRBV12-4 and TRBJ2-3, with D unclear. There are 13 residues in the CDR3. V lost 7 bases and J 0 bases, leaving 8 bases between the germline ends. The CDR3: CASKISSTDTQYF. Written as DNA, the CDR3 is TGTGCCAGCAAGATCAGTAGCACAGATACGCAGTATTTT.